These 31 T cell receptor beta chains were sequenced from one sample in a study of Tregs in tolerant kidney transplant recipients. This table comes from immunoSEQ multiplex PCR, and its TCRdb copy is limited to in-frame clones, with some not included. The data contain about 240,000 clones, 80% to 85% of them singletons. Sample: CD4+ T cells from blood. The source is a human donor in good health.

This chain connects TRBV2 to TRBJ1-5; D is unclear. Germline V lookup: CDR1 SNHLY, CDR2 FYNNEI. With 5 bases removed from V and 5 bases from J, the gap between germline ends came to 10 bases. The CDR3 loop spans 13 amino acids. CDR3 sequence: CASSLPGDQPQHF. The DNA of the CDR3 is TGTGCCAGCAGTCTACCGGGCGATCAGCCCCAGCATTTT.

CDR3: CASQGQGASRTDTQYF. CDR3 DNA sequence: TGCGCCAGTCAGGGACAGGGGGCTTCCCGCACAGATACGCAGTATTTT. The V gene is TRBV5-1, the J gene TRBJ2-3; 12 positions match TRBD1. This CDR3 contains 16 residues. Trimming at V came to 8 bases and at J to 1 base, leaving 8 bases not matched to a gene. CDR1 is SGHRS and CDR2 is YFSETQ in the germline V gene.

In its sample, this clone was seen a few times. The V call is TRBV5-1, the J call TRBJ1-2; D call uncertain. This CDR3 comprises 13 residues. CDR1 and CDR2 (germline): SGHRS, YFSETQ. V was cut by 0 bases and J by 9 bases, with 12 bases left in between. CDR3 region: CASSLEGLQSYTF. CDR3 bases: TGCGCCAGCAGCTTGGAAGGACTACAGAGCTACACCTTC.

The genes are TRBV4-1 and TRBJ2-3; the match to TRBD1 covers 10 bases. Trimming cost V 4 bases and J 4 bases; bases outside gene matches: 8. CDR1 and CDR2 (germline): MGHRA, YSYEKL. CDR3 length: 16 residues. The CDR3 spells CASSRPTGGGADTQYF. The CDR3 DNA follows: TGCGCCAGCAGCCGCCCGACAGGGGGCGGCGCAGATACGCAGTATTTT.

The V gene is TRBV2, the J gene TRBJ1-1; 8 bases are shared with TRBD1. The CDR3 sequence is 11 residues long. Germline assignment: CDR1 SNHLY and CDR2 FYNNEI. The junction had 4 bases not matched to a gene; V was cut back by 10 bases and J by 6 bases. The CDR3 DNA reads as TGTGCCAACCAACAGGGGGCTGAAGCTTTCTTT. This translates into CANQQGAEAFF.

V is TRBV2 and J is TRBJ1-2; no clear D. Trimming removed 6 bases at V and 7 bases at J, with 9 bases between. The germline gives CDR1 SNHLY, CDR2 FYNNEI. This CDR3 is built from 11 residues. The CDR3 is CASRISSGYTF. CDR3 DNA: TGTGCCAGCAGGATCTCCAGTGGCTACACCTTC.

The chain carries TRBV29-1 and TRBJ1-5; 10 nucleotides line up with TRBD1. Germline V lookup: CDR1 SQVTM, CDR2 ANQGSEA. CDR3 length: 15 residues. Germline trimming cut 5 bases from V and 1 base from J; bases unmatched to any gene: 5. DNA for the CDR3: TGCAGCGTTCTTGACAGGGGGCGAAGCAATCAGCCCCAGCATTTT. It is translated as CSVLDRGRSNQPQHF.

This clone was counted a few times. The rearrangement links TRBV6-5 to TRBJ1-2, with D maybe TRBD1 (5 bases). Germline V gives CDR1 MNHEY, CDR2 SVGAGI. The CDR3 is 15 amino acids. The V end lost 6 bases, the J end lost 4 bases, and 18 bases lay between the germline ends. The CDR3 coding sequence is TGTGCCAGCAGGCTACGATTGGGACCCCTCTATGGCTACACCTTC. It is translated as CASRLRLGPLYGYTF.

This clone is a singleton in its sample. Compared with germline, one end of the junction differs, possibly owing to a read error. The chain combines TRBV7-6 with TRBJ2-7, with D uncertain. The germline V gene has CDR1 SGHVS and CDR2 FNYEAQ. The CDR3 runs to 14 residues. DNA of the CDR3: TGTGCCAGCAGCTCGGGCGGCAGCTCCCACGAGCAGTACTTC. This encodes CASSSGGSSHEQYF.

This rearrangement joins TRBV6-6 to TRBJ1-5; D might be TRBD1 (6 bases). The V gene lost 2 bases and the J gene lost 7 bases, with 12 bases spanning the gap. The CDR3 covers 14 residues. In germline, CDR1 is MNHNY, CDR2 SVGAGI (reference sequence). The CDR3 region has the DNA TGTGCCAGCAGTTACGGGGAGGGGGAACAGCCCCAGCATTTT. It is translated as CASSYGEGEQPQHF.

The chain joins TRBV5-1 to TRBJ1-1; 10 bases match TRBD1. This CDR3 spans 16 amino acids. With V trimmed by 0 bases and J by 0 bases, 2 bases remained unmatched. Per the germline V gene, CDR1 is SGHRS and CDR2 is YFSETQ. The CDR3 is CASSLEGQGMNTEAFF. DNA of the CDR3: TGCGCCAGCAGCTTGGAGGGACAGGGGATGAACACTGAAGCTTTCTTT.

The rearrangement joins TRBV10-3 to TRBJ1-2; a possible D gene is TRBD1 (6 bases). The CDR3 sequence is 16 residues long. Germline assignment: CDR1 ENHRY and CDR2 SYGVKD. With 0 bases removed from V and 7 bases from J, the gap between germline ends came to 18 bases. In DNA, the CDR3 is TGTGCCATCAGTGAGTCCCAGGGGAGAAACGCATCTGGCTACACCTTC. It encodes CAISESQGRNASGYTF.

J is TRBJ1-1 and V is TRBV5-1; TRBD1 is a possible D gene (5 bases). The V gene's germline CDR1 is SGHRS and CDR2 YFSETQ. V gave up 1 base and J gave up 0 bases, with 10 bases separating them. The CDR3 has 15 amino acids. This CDR3 reads CASSLRQGLNTEAFF. Here the CDR3 DNA reads TGCGCCAGCAGCTTGAGGCAGGGACTGAACACTGAAGCTTTCTTT. Full variable domain (remainder filled in from reference TRBV5-1 and TRBJ1-1): KAGVTQTPRYLIKTRGQQVTLSCSPISGHRSVSWYQQTPGQGLQFLFEYFSETQRNKGNFPGRFSGRQFSNSRSEMNVSTLELGDSALYLCASSLRQGLNTEAFFGQGTRLTVV.

The chain is built from TRBV5-1 and TRBJ1-1; no clear D. Trimming pared 4 bases from V and 1 base from J, leaving 8 bases between. This CDR3 comprises 13 residues. Germline-derived CDR1 and CDR2 are SGHRS and YFSETQ. CDR3 sequence (DNA): TGCGCCAGCAGCACCCTTGGGAACACTGAAGCTTTCTTT. It translates to CASSTLGNTEAFF.

The chain employs TRBV7-2 and TRBJ1-2; D remains ambiguous. V gave up 0 bases and J gave up 2 bases, with 4 bases separating them. The germline CDR1 and CDR2 sequences are SGHTA and FQGNSA. The CDR3 length is 13 residues. For the CDR3, the DNA is TGTGCCAGCAGCTTAGCGGGAAACTATGGCTACACCTTC. It encodes CASSLAGNYGYTF.

This chain joins TRBV4-1 and TRBJ1-1; 7 bases line up with TRBD1. Unmatched junction bases numbered 7, after V lost 1 base and J lost 2 bases. From germline, CDR1 is MGHRA and CDR2 YSYEKL. The CDR3 sequence is 16 residues long. The CDR3 nucleotides read TGCGCCAGCAGCCAAGTGGGTAGGGGGCCCAACACTGAAGCTTTCTTT. This sequence encodes CASSQVGRGPNTEAFF.

V and J are TRBV19 and TRBJ2-7; the match to TRBD2 covers 14 bases. This CDR3 is built from 15 residues. Trimming took 1 base from V and 6 from J; bases not matched to a gene: 2. From germline, CDR1 is LNHDA and CDR2 SQIVND (reference sequence). CDR3 amino acids: CASSIAGLAGGEQYF. CDR3 bases: TGTGCCAGTAGTATAGCAGGACTAGCGGGAGGCGAGCAGTACTTC.

The chain joins TRBV7-9 to TRBJ2-1; 10 bases line up with TRBD2. With 4 bases clipped from V and 2 bases from J, the junction kept 14 bases outside the gene matches. The CDR3 loop spans 19 amino acids. CDR1 is SEHNR, CDR2 FQNEAQ, per germline (reference sequence). The CDR3 nucleotides are TGTGCCAGCAGCTCAGCGGTAGCGGGAGGCCCCACGACCTACAATGAGCAGTTCTTC. Translating gives CASSSAVAGGPTTYNEQFF. The full variable domain, in which reference TRBV7-9 and TRBJ2-1 provide the parts outside the CDR3, is DTGVSQNPRHKITKRGQNVTFRCDPISEHNRLYWYRQTLGQGPEFLTYFQNEAQLEKSRLLSDRFSAERPKGSFSTLEIQRTEQGDSAMYLCASSSAVAGGPTTYNEQFFGPGTRLTVL.

The chain links TRBV7-3 to TRBJ2-1, with D perhaps matching TRBD1 or TRBD2 (6 bases each). V shed 5 bases and J shed 5 bases, with 16 bases lying between them. The germline V gene encodes CDR1 SGHTA and CDR2 FQGTGA. This CDR3 contains 15 residues. CDR3 protein: CASSATVGGHNEQFF. CDR3 DNA sequence: TGTGCCAGCAGCGCAACTGTCGGGGGCCACAATGAGCAGTTCTTC.

The chain carries TRBV29-1 and TRBJ1-2, with unresolved D. CDR1 is SQVTM and CDR2 is ANQGSEA in the germline V gene. CDR3 length: 13 residues. Trimming stripped 6 bases from V and 2 bases from J, with 13 bases between. The CDR3: CSVDFQGNYGYTF. The CDR3, as DNA: TGCAGCGTGGACTTTCAAGGGAACTATGGCTACACCTTC. The entire variable domain, with the rest obtained from reference TRBV29-1 and TRBJ1-2, is as follows: SAVISQKPSRDICQRGTSLTIQCQVDSQVTMMFWYRQQPGQSLTLIATANQGSEATYESGFVIDKFPISRPNLTFSTLTVSNMSPEDSSIYLCSVDFQGNYGYTFGSGTRLTVV.

The chain recombines TRBV5-1 with TRBJ2-7; 7 bases agree with TRBD1. Germline loops: CDR1 SGHRS, CDR2 YFSETQ. V was pared by 4 bases and J by 3 bases, with 7 bases of the junction left unmatched. CDR3 length: 14 amino acids. As DNA, the CDR3 is TGCGCCAGCAGCCCCGGGACAGTCTACTACGAGCAGTACTTC. Its protein product is CASSPGTVYYEQYF.

The V call is TRBV11-2, the J call TRBJ1-6, with unresolved D. V was shortened by 1 base and J by 0 bases, with 10 bases between the two germline ends. Germline assignment: CDR1 SGHAT and CDR2 FQNNGV. The CDR3 covers 17 residues. CDR3 residues: CASSLGRGSSYNSPLHF. The CDR3, as DNA: TGTGCCAGCAGCTTAGGTCGAGGGAGCTCCTATAATTCACCCCTCCACTTT.

The genes are TRBV29-1 and TRBJ2-7; D uncertain. Deletions cut 0 bases from V and 3 bases from J, with 9 bases between. Germline V gene data show CDR1 as SQVTM and CDR2 as ANQGSEA. The CDR3 spans 13 residues. The CDR3 is CSVEEPLNYEQYF. For the CDR3, the DNA is TGCAGCGTTGAAGAACCCCTCAACTACGAGCAGTACTTC.

The rearrangement links TRBV5-1 to TRBJ1-2; possibly TRBD1 for D (5 bases). This CDR3 has 19 amino acids. The V end was cut by 5 bases, the J end by 1 base, with 27 bases between. In germline, CDR1 is SGHRS, CDR2 YFSETQ. This CDR3 is CASRSLSGARATLNYGYTF. The DNA of the CDR3 is TGCGCCAGCAGGTCCCTGAGCGGGGCCCGCGCAACTCTTAACTATGGCTACACCTTC.

The rearrangement joins TRBV6-1 to TRBJ1-5, with 7 positions matching TRBD1. Germline values: CDR1 MNHNS, CDR2 SASEGT. The CDR3 contains 18 residues. With V trimmed by 2 bases and J by 0 bases, 10 bases remained unmatched. CDR3 coding DNA: TGTGCCAGCAGTGAATTTGCGGACAGGCCGTATAGCAATCAGCCCCAGCATTTT. It specifies CASSEFADRPYSNQPQHF.

This rearrangement joins TRBV7-3 to TRBJ1-1; D may be TRBD1 (5 bases). Trimming took 5 bases from V and 4 from J, leaving 17 bases between them. Germline V lookup: CDR1 SGHTA, CDR2 FQGTGA. The CDR3 consists of 15 residues. CDR3 bases: TGTGCCAGCAGCCCCCCCAGAAGGGGAGGCACTGAAGCTTTCTTT. Protein sequence: CASSPPRRGGTEAFF. Using reference TRBV7-3 and TRBJ1-1 for the parts outside the CDR3, the full variable domain is GAGVSQTPSNKVTEKGKYVELRCDPISGHTALYWYRQSLGQGPEFLIYFQGTGAADDSGLPNDRFFAVRPEGSVSTLKIQRTERGDSAVYLCASSPPRRGGTEAFFGQGTRLTVV.

The CDR3 nucleotides are TGCGCCAGCAGCTTGGGACAGTACATGAACACTGAAGCTTTCTTT. It yields the protein CASSLGQYMNTEAFF. V is TRBV5-1 and J is TRBJ1-1, with a possible D match to TRBD1 (5 bases). This CDR3 is 15 amino acids long. Trimming cost V 0 bases and J 0 bases, with 9 bases left between them. Germline CDR1 reads SGHRS; CDR2 reads YFSETQ.

This chain uses TRBV10-1 with TRBJ2-7, with no clear D. V lost 1 base to trimming and J lost 4 bases, with 17 bases between them. The CDR3 contains 16 residues. CDR1 is WNHNN, CDR2 SYGVQD, per germline (reference sequence). In DNA, the CDR3 is TGCGCCAGCAGTGAGTTGCAGCCTGGAGACAATTACGAGCAGTACTTC. It specifies CASSELQPGDNYEQYF.

V usage is TRBV5-5 and J usage is TRBJ1-6; perhaps TRBD1 as D (5 bases). V gave up 4 bases and J gave up 8 bases, with 13 bases separating them. The CDR3 is 14 amino acids. Germline-derived CDR1 and CDR2 are SGHKS and YYEKEE (reference sequence). For the CDR3, the DNA is TGTGCCAGCAGCCTTGGGGGGAATGATTCACCCCTCCACTTT. Translated: CASSLGGNDSPLHF.

This clone occurred once. The chain combines TRBV7-9 with TRBJ2-7, with D possibly TRBD2 on 6 matching bases. This CDR3 has 15 amino acids. Per the germline V gene, CDR1 is SEHNR and CDR2 is FQNEAQ (reference sequence). The V end lost 4 bases, the J end lost 6 bases, and 19 bases lay between the germline ends. For the CDR3, the DNA is TGTGCCAGCAGCTCCTCCAGGGAGGTCCCCCTCGAGCAGTACTTC. This translates into CASSSSREVPLEQYF.

The chain recombines TRBV6-5 with TRBJ1-1, with a weak D call TRBD1 (6 bases). Germline V gives CDR1 MNHEY, CDR2 SVGAGI. The CDR3 runs 13 residues. Trimming took off 2 bases at V and 4 bases at J, with 8 bases between the two ends. The CDR3 sequence: CASSYRGATEAFF. CDR3 bases: TGTGCCAGCAGTTACAGGGGGGCCACTGAAGCTTTCTTT.